These T cell receptor beta chains were read from a single sample in a study of T-cell reconstitution after alpha-beta-depleted transplantation in children. MiXCR, run by TCRdb on the PCR reads, gives a single entry per CDR3 protein. This sample has roughly 180,000 distinct CDR3 sequences, with about 14% found just once. Here the sequenced sample was PBMCs from the stem cell graft donor, taken from the stem cell graft. The receptors originated from a human donor who donated a stem cell graft to a child with acute lymphoblastic leukemia. Each CDR3 is given with its conserved first and last residue. The order of the fields is D gene, J gene, V gene, clone size, CDR3 protein, CDR3 DNA. A D gene is named only where the DNA matches it firmly. Clone size appears in some rows only: once, few, many, or a class for an expanded clone.

d_call: NA
j_call: TRBJ2-1
v_call: TRBV20-1
clone_size: many
cdr3_aa: CSASRPLSAYNEQFF
cdr3_nt: TGCAGTGCTAGCCGCCCGTTAAGCGCCTACAATGAGCAGTTCTTC

d_call: TRBD2
j_call: TRBJ2-1
v_call: TRBV6-1
clone_size: NA
cdr3_aa: CASRLAGGGSYNEQFF
cdr3_nt: TGTGCCAGCAGACTAGCGGGCGGGGGCTCCTACAATGAGCAGTTCTTC

d_call: NA
j_call: TRBJ1-1
v_call: TRBV29-1
clone_size: many
cdr3_aa: CSVDRQPDHEAFF
cdr3_nt: TGCAGCGTTGATAGGCAACCAGATCATGAAGCTTTCTTT

d_call: NA
j_call: TRBJ2-1
v_call: TRBV27
clone_size: many
cdr3_aa: CASSFGGYNEQFF
cdr3_nt: TGTGCCAGCAGTTTTGGGGGATACAATGAGCAGTTCTTC

d_call: NA
j_call: TRBJ1-1
v_call: TRBV29-1
clone_size: NA
cdr3_aa: CSVSISGDTEAFF
cdr3_nt: TGCAGCGTTTCTATTTCCGGGGACACTGAAGCTTTCTTT

d_call: NA
j_call: TRBJ1-1
v_call: TRBV25-1
clone_size: many
cdr3_aa: CASTPPGLIEAFF
cdr3_nt: TGTGCCAGCACCCCCCCCGGACTCATCGAAGCTTTCTTT

d_call: NA
j_call: TRBJ2-6
v_call: TRBV29-1
clone_size: many
cdr3_aa: CSVELQRTAGANVLTF
cdr3_nt: TGCAGCGTTGAATTACAAAGGACTGCTGGGGCCAACGTCCTGACTTTC

d_call: NA
j_call: TRBJ2-7
v_call: TRBV2
clone_size: NA
cdr3_aa: CASQENIWGYEQYF
cdr3_nt: TGTGCCAGCCAAGAAAACATATGGGGCTACGAGCAGTACTTC

d_call: TRBD2
j_call: TRBJ2-2
v_call: TRBV11-3
clone_size: once
cdr3_aa: CASSQGGRAGSTGELFF
cdr3_nt: TGTGCCAGCAGCCAAGGAGGGCGAGCGGGGAGCACCGGGGAGCTGTTTTTT

d_call: TRBD2
j_call: TRBJ2-2
v_call: TRBV5-1
clone_size: many
cdr3_aa: CASSLSPTSENTGELFF
cdr3_nt: TGCGCCAGCAGCTTAAGCCCAACTAGCGAGAACACCGGGGAGCTGTTTTTT

d_call: NA
j_call: TRBJ2-3
v_call: TRBV5-1
clone_size: many
cdr3_aa: CASSLGHSRTDTQYF
cdr3_nt: TGCGCCAGCAGCTTGGGACATTCTCGCACAGATACGCAGTATTTT

d_call: NA
j_call: TRBJ1-5
v_call: TRBV19
clone_size: many
cdr3_aa: CASSNPGNQPQHF
cdr3_nt: TGTGCCAGTAGTAACCCAGGGAATCAGCCCCAGCATTTT

d_call: NA
j_call: TRBJ2-3
v_call: TRBV3-1
clone_size: few
cdr3_aa: CASSYRDTQYF
cdr3_nt: TGTGCCAGCAGCTACAGAGATACGCAGTATTTT

d_call: TRBD1
j_call: TRBJ2-7
v_call: TRBV5-1
clone_size: many
cdr3_aa: CASSLDSGGIPYEQYF
cdr3_nt: TGCGCCAGCAGCTTGGACTCAGGGGGAATCCCATACGAGCAGTACTTC

d_call: NA
j_call: TRBJ2-1
v_call: TRBV4-2
clone_size: many
cdr3_aa: CASSQDTSGYEQFF
cdr3_nt: TGTGCCAGCAGCCAAGATACTTCGGGATATGAGCAGTTCTTC

d_call: TRBD2
j_call: TRBJ2-1
v_call: TRBV7-9
clone_size: many
cdr3_aa: CASSLGGGRALNEQFF
cdr3_nt: TGTGCCAGCAGCTTAGGAGGCGGGAGGGCCCTGAATGAGCAGTTCTTC

d_call: NA
j_call: TRBJ1-3
v_call: TRBV5-1
clone_size: NA
cdr3_aa: CASSTEGRDGNTIYF
cdr3_nt: TGCGCCAGCAGCACCGAGGGTCGGGACGGAAACACCATATATTTT